The 2 T cell receptor beta chains below all came from one sample that was sequenced in a study of cytomegalovirus exposure and HLA in healthy donors. 13 Jbeta primers and 60 Vbeta primers were used for the PCR. Profiled with immunoSEQ multiplex PCR; TCRdb holds only in-frame clones, not every one. There are a few hundred thousand clones in the sample; 92% occur only once, and about 1.7% lies in the top ten. Sequencing used PBMCs. The receptors come from a girl under 10 years old in good health and CMV-seronegative.

V and J are TRBV6-5 and TRBJ1-5; D is possibly TRBD1 (5 bases). V gave up 3 bases and J gave up 6 bases, with 9 bases separating them. This CDR3 region has 13 residues. The germline CDR1 and CDR2 sequences are MNHEY and SVGAGI. CDR3 loop: CASSYGGGQPQHF. CDR3 DNA: TGTGCCAGCAGTTATGGGGGAGGTCAGCCCCAGCATTTT.

V and J are TRBV10-3 and TRBJ2-5; no firm D call. V shed 5 bases and J shed 10 bases, with 23 bases lying between them. This CDR3 comprises 15 residues. CDR1 is ENHRY, CDR2 SYGVKD, per germline. The CDR3 here is CAISSDQTSPTGQYF. The DNA for the CDR3 is TGTGCCATCAGTTCGGATCAGACGAGCCCGACGGGCCAGTACTTC.